One and the same sample provided the 20 T cell receptor beta chains below, sequenced in a study of OX40 agonist ivuxolimab in advanced cancers. The receptor library was made with the immunoSEQ multiplex PCR assay. The table comes from immuneACCESS by way of TCRdb, which keeps in-frame sequences with V and J called. Part of the clones is missing from these tables; in studies checked, under half for an unresolved V gene and the rest for unknown reasons. Here the sample has approximately 77,000 clones; 90% occur a single time. The ten largest clones add up to 1.5% to 2% of the sample. Specimen: CD4+ or CD8+ T cells sorted from blood, collected in a trial of the OX40 agonist ivuxolimab. The source of these receptors is an adult with an advanced solid tumor such as melanoma, head and neck, liver or kidney cancer.

Of note for this clone: One end of the junction does not line up with germline, which may come from a read error. V and J are TRBV19 and TRBJ2-7, with D possibly being TRBD1 (6 bases). Germline CDR1 is LNHDA and CDR2 is SQIVND (reference sequence). This CDR3 is built from 14 residues. CDR3 residues: CASSDGTLGYGQYF. The DNA of the CDR3 is TGTGCCAGTAGTGACGGGACATTGGGTTACGGGCAGTACTTC.

This chain joins TRBV30 and TRBJ1-4; no clear D gene. Germline loops: CDR1 GTSNPN, CDR2 SVGIG (reference sequence). The CDR3 has 12 residues. V dropped 0 bases and J dropped 7 bases, with 6 bases sitting between them. CDR3 bases: TGTGCCTGGAGTGTATCGGGTGAAAAACTGTTTTTT. Translated, it gives CAWSVSGEKLFF.

The chain couples TRBV7-2 to TRBJ1-1, with TRBD1 matching 8 bases. Germline assignment: CDR1 SGHTA and CDR2 FQGNSA. This CDR3 is built from 15 residues. The V segment lost 1 base and the J segment 1 base; nucleotides outside the gene matches: 2. CDR3 in amino acids: CASSLGGTGNTEAFF. For the CDR3, the DNA is TGTGCCAGCAGCTTAGGGGGGACAGGGAACACTGAAGCTTTCTTT.

This rearrangement joins TRBV5-1 to TRBJ2-7; 7 positions match TRBD1. Trimming at V came to 4 bases and at J to 5 bases, leaving 9 bases not matched to a gene. Germline CDR1 is SGHRS and CDR2 is YFSETQ. The CDR3 has 14 residues. The chain's CDR3 is CASSTGQAPHEQYF. The CDR3 nucleotides read TGCGCCAGCAGCACTGGACAGGCCCCCCACGAGCAGTACTTC. Drawing the rest from reference TRBV5-1 and TRBJ2-7, the complete variable domain is KAGVTQTPRYLIKTRGQQVTLSCSPISGHRSVSWYQQTPGQGLQFLFEYFSETQRNKGNFPGRFSGRQFSNSRSEMNVSTLELGDSALYLCASSTGQAPHEQYFGPGTRLTVT.

V gene TRBV13 combines with J gene TRBJ2-2, with 8 bases fitting TRBD2. The trim removed 6 bases at V and 5 bases at J, leaving 8 bases unmatched. The germline gives CDR1 PRHDT, CDR2 FYEKMQ (reference sequence). This CDR3 is built from 15 residues. CDR3 sequence reads: CASRKRVAGTGELFF. In DNA form, the CDR3 reads TGTGCCAGCAGGAAGAGGGTAGCGGGAACCGGGGAGCTGTTTTTT.

The table lists this clone with a count of one. CDR3: CASSIGIAGATLQETQYF. CDR3 DNA: TGTGCCAGTAGTATAGGGATAGCGGGAGCAACCCTCCAAGAGACCCAGTACTTC. J is TRBJ2-5 and V is TRBV19; TRBD2 aligns across 9 bases. The CDR3 consists of 18 residues. The ends lost 1 base at V and 1 base at J; junction bases unmatched: 10. Germline-derived CDR1 and CDR2 are LNHDA and SQIVND (reference sequence).

This chain uses TRBV5-1 with TRBJ2-3, with D perhaps TRBD1 (6 bases). V was trimmed by 4 bases and J by 6 bases, leaving 18 bases between them. CDR3 size: 15 residues. CDR1 SGHRS and CDR2 YFSETQ come from the germline V gene. The CDR3 loop is CASSRGQSFWDTQYF. The CDR3 DNA sequence: TGCGCCAGCAGCCGCGGACAGAGCTTTTGGGATACGCAGTATTTT.

The CDR3 coding sequence is TGTGCCAGCAGTTTATTCTTCGGACAGGGGGAGCTGTTTTTT. Amino acids: CASSLFFGQGELFF. The chain is built from TRBV27 and TRBJ2-2, with TRBD1 as a possible D gene (6 bases). The V gene's germline CDR1 is MNHEY and CDR2 SMNVEV (reference sequence). V was trimmed by 1 base and J by 8 bases, leaving 11 bases between them. The CDR3 sequence is 14 residues long.

This CDR3 is CASSYQGPYEQYF. Here the CDR3 DNA reads TGTGCCAGCAGTTACCAGGGACCCTACGAGCAGTACTTC. The chain carries TRBV27 and TRBJ2-7; TRBD1 or TRBD2 may be the D gene (5 bases each). Between the trimmed V and J ends, which lost 4 bases and 2 bases, there was a span of 9 bases. Germline CDR1 is MNHEY and CDR2 is SMNVEV (reference sequence). This CDR3 is built from 13 residues.

This chain uses TRBV28 with TRBJ1-4; possible D gene TRBD1, 5 bases. Trimming left V 5 bases short and J 4 bases short, with 23 bases between. The CDR3 spans 18 residues. Germline V gene sequence: CDR1 MDHEN, CDR2 SYDVKM. DNA of the CDR3: TGTGCCAGCAGTGGAGGTGTAGGTGGGGGACGGATTAATGAAAAACTGTTTTTT. This gives the protein CASSGGVGGGRINEKLFF.

The chain combines TRBV11-3 with TRBJ1-1, with D hard to call. V lost 1 base to trimming and J lost 10 bases, with 13 bases between them. Germline V CDR1 and CDR2: SGHNT, YENEEA. The CDR3 totals 13 residues. The CDR3 nucleotides are TGTGCCAGCAGCTTAGCTCCGGGGTCGGCAGCTTTCTTT. It encodes CASSLAPGSAAFF.

The V call is TRBV30, the J call TRBJ2-2; a possible D gene is TRBD1 (5 bases). The V end lost 0 bases, the J end lost 5 bases, and 19 bases lay between the germline ends. CDR1 is GTSNPN, CDR2 SVGIG, per germline (reference sequence). The CDR3 sequence is 17 residues long. The CDR3 nucleotides read TGTGCCTGGAGTGTACGTACAGGAAGGGATAGGACCGGGGAGCTGTTTTTT. It yields the protein CAWSVRTGRDRTGELFF.

V is TRBV18 and J is TRBJ1-1, with 7 bases aligning to TRBD1. Germline CDR1 and CDR2: KGHSH and LQKENI. The CDR3 contains 14 residues. The V segment lost 2 bases and the J segment 2 bases; nucleotides outside the gene matches: 2. This CDR3 is CASSPTGANTEAFF. The CDR3 DNA reads as TGTGCCAGCTCACCAACAGGGGCCAACACTGAAGCTTTCTTT.

CDR3 in amino acids: CASSTRQGADTQYF. Here the CDR3 DNA reads TGTGCCAGCAGTACGAGACAGGGGGCGGATACGCAGTATTTT. The V call is TRBV2, the J call TRBJ2-3; 10 bases line up with TRBD1. There are 14 residues in the CDR3. The germline gives CDR1 SNHLY, CDR2 FYNNEI. The trim removed 5 bases at V and 6 bases at J, leaving 5 bases unmatched.

The V and J genes are TRBV11-2 and TRBJ1-2; D is ambiguous. The CDR3 extends over 11 amino acids. Trimming took 6 bases from V and 4 from J, leaving 6 bases between them. The germline gives CDR1 SGHAT, CDR2 FQNNGV. The CDR3, as DNA: TGTGCCAGCAGGGGTAGCTATGGCTACACCTTC. Amino acids: CASRGSYGYTF.

This clone was seen a handful of times. This rearrangement joins TRBV5-1 to TRBJ1-5; no reliable D call. From germline, CDR1 is SGHRS and CDR2 YFSETQ. This CDR3 is built from 15 residues. Trimming shortened V by 0 bases and J by 6 bases, and 13 bases separated the two germline ends. The CDR3 sequence: CASSLDSGSSQPQHF. In DNA form, the CDR3 reads TGCGCCAGCAGCTTGGACTCGGGGTCAAGTCAGCCCCAGCATTTT.

The J gene is TRBJ2-4, the V gene TRBV30; the D gene could be TRBD1 or TRBD2 (5 bases each). The germline V and J ends were trimmed by 3 bases and 0 bases, with 12 bases remaining between them. CDR1 is GTSNPN, CDR2 SVGIG, per germline (reference sequence). This CDR3 spans 15 amino acids. Written as DNA, the CDR3 is TGTGCCTGGAGCCTCGGGGCCGCAGCCAAAAACATTCAGTACTTC. Encoded protein: CAWSLGAAAKNIQYF.

The chain combines TRBV11-3 with TRBJ2-5; TRBD2 matches at 8 bases. The CDR3 totals 17 residues. Germline CDR1 SGHNT, CDR2 YENEEA. Trimming cost V 4 bases and J 5 bases; bases outside gene matches: 15. The CDR3 DNA sequence: TGTGCCAGCAGCTCGTTTCACGGGGGGGCGATTTTGGAGACCCAGTACTTC. Its protein product is CASSSFHGGAILETQYF.

This chain uses TRBV2 with TRBJ2-5; 8 positions match TRBD2. Germline CDR1 reads SNHLY; CDR2 reads FYNNEI. V gave up 8 bases and J gave up 5 bases; unmatched junction bases: 10. This CDR3 has 14 amino acids. CDR3 amino acids: CASGPGTSRETQYF. DNA of the CDR3: TGTGCCAGCGGACCCGGGACTAGTAGGGAGACCCAGTACTTC.

The chain links TRBV10-1 to TRBJ2-7; D remains ambiguous. CDR1 and CDR2 (germline): WNHNN, SYGVQD (reference sequence). The CDR3 has 13 amino acids. Between the trimmed V and J ends, which lost 0 bases and 5 bases, there was a span of 8 bases. The CDR3 DNA follows: TGCGCCAGCAGTGAGTCCGGAAGGGACGAGCAGTACTTC. Translating it yields CASSESGRDEQYF.